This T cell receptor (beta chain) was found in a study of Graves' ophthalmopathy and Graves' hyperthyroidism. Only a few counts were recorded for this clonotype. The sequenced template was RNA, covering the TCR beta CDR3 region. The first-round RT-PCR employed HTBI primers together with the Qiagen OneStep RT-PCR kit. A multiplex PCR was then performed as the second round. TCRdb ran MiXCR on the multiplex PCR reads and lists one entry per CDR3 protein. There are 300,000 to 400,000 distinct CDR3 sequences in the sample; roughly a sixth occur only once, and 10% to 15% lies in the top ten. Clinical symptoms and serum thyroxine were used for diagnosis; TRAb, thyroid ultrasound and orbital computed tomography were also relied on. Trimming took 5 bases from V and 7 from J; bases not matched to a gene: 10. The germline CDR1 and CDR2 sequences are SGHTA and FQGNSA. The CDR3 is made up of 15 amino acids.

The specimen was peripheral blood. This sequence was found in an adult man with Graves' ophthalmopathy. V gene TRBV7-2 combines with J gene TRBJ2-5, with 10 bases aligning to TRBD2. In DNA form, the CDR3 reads TGTGCCAGCAGCCCTTCTAGCGGGGGAGGCGGGACCCAGTACTTC. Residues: CASSPSSGGGGTQYF.